This T cell receptor beta chain came from a study of blood T cell repertoires in COVID-19 (dated by TCRdb to about 2020). Concerning the study at large: The collaborator samples originated in the United States, Italy and Spain and spanned the acute and convalescent phases of COVID-19. The material from the prospective study consisted of cDNA or gDNA derived from T cells, B-cell-depleted T cells, or PBMCs. Where available, HLA class I and class II types were taken from metadata supplied by the sample provider and were not determined by assay-based typing. The samples were drawn from the first 160 participants of the ongoing ImmuneRACE study and from 1,254 subjects provided by 6 global collaborators. A de-identified subject ID, COVID-19 status, age in years and sex were almost always included in the sample metadata. A freely available public database, intended as a resource for researchers studying the immune response to SARS-CoV-2, is where the repertoires were released. Subjects who had been exposed to COVID-19, were actively infected with it, or had recovered from it provided the deeply sampled blood TCRbeta repertoires that made up the dataset. Study-wide conclusions, independent of this receptor: The amount of clinical and demographic metadata varied by source and participant and was provided uncurated.

Each collaborating institution followed its own protocols to collect whole blood in K2EDTA tubes. For TCRbeta analysis, collaborators shipped samples as frozen whole blood, isolated PBMCs, or DNA extracted from either of those sample types. The immunoSEQ Assay, a bias-controlled multiplex PCR, was used to amplify TCRbeta CDR3 regions from genomic DNA. Per the authors' processing: The number of nucleated cells in each sample was estimated by amplification of reference gene primers within the assay. To quantify the absolute abundance of each unique TCRbeta CDR3 rearrangement, sequence reads were collapsed and filtered. For each sample, productive Simpson clonality was calculated as the square root of Simpson's diversity index across productive rearrangements. What TCRdb holds here is the immuneACCESS table cut down to in-frame rearrangements. Part of the clones is not present; checked against another copy, under half of the missing clones reflect an unresolved V gene, and the others are unexplained. V, J and clone size reflect that table, while D and trimming were determined from the DNA. The sample profile shows 100,000 to 150,000 clones; approximately 89% of them were found once. Clones ranked in the top ten supply less than 4.5% of the sample.

Comment on this clone: The antigen it binds to is not known. The record has no base qualities; no much larger clone is one base away.

This receptor was identified in a woman aged 55-70 years with acute or convalescent COVID-19. What was sequenced was peripheral blood.

The DNA sequence follows: TGTGCCAGCAGGCCCTCGACAGACACTGAAGCTTTCTTT. This gives the protein CASRPSTDTEAFF. The chain is assembled from TRBV27 and TRBJ1-1; matching of 5 bases hints at TRBD1 as the D gene. Trimming at the junction amounts to 6 bases on V and 3 bases on J, and the germline ends lie 11 bases apart. The germline V gene (reference sequence) provides CDR1 MNHEY and CDR2 SMNVEV. Taken from cysteine to phenylalanine, the CDR3 has 13 residues. The only DNA kept is the CDR3, 39 bases in frame from the first base.